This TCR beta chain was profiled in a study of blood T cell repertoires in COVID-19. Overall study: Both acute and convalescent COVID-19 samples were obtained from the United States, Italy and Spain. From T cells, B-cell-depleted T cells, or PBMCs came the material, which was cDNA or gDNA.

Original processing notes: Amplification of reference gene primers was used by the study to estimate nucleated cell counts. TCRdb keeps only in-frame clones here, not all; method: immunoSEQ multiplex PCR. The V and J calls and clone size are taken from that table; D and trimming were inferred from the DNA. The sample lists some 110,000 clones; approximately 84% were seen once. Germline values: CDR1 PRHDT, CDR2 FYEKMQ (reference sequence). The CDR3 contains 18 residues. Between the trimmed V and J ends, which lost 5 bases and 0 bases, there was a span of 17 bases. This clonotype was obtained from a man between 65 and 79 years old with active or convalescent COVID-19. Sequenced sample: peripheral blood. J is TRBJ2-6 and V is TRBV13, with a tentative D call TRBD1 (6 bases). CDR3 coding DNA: TGTGCCAGCAGCGGATCGACAGGTGGAAACTCTGGGGCCAACGTCCTGACTTTC. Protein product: CASSGSTGGNSGANVLTF. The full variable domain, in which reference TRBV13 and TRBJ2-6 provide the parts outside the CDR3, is AAGVIQSPRHLIKEKRETATLKCYPIPRHDTVYWYQQGPGQDPQFLISFYEKMQSDKGSIPDRFSAQQFSDYHSELNMSSLELGDSALYFCASSGSTGGNSGANVLTFGAGSRLTVL.